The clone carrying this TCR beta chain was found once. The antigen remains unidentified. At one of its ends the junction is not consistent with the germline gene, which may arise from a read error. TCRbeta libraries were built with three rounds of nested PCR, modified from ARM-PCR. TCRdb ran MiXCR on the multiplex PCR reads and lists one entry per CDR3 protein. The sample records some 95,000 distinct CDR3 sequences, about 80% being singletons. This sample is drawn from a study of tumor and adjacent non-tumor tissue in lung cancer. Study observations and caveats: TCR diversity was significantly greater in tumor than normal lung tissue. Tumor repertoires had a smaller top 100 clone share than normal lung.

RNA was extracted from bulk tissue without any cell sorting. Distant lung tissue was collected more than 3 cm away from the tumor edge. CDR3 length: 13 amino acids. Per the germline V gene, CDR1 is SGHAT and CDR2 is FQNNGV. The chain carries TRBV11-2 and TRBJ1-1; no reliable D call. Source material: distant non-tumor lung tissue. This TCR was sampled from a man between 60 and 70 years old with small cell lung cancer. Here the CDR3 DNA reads TGTGCCAACAGCCTTCGAAGTGAGCCTGAAGCTTTCTTT. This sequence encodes CANSLRSEPEAFF.